The entry below describes one T cell receptor beta chain. Its cognate antigen is unknown. This CDR3 comprises 17 residues. V was clipped by 4 bases and J by 5 bases; unmatched bases: 13. Germline assignment: CDR1 KGHSH and CDR2 LQKENI. Together with a sample-barcoded 5' primer, a J-beta primer mix was included in a second PCR lasting about 7 to 11 cycles. TCRdb fed the 5' RACE reads into MiXCR, producing one record per CDR3 protein. The repertoire holds fewer than 2 million distinct CDR3 sequences, with about 39% as singletons. The data originate from a study of blood T cells in healthy people across ages. Findings of the study overall: Observed TCR beta diversity per million T cells went down as age went up. This fall followed a roughly linear course with age.

Healthy Caucasian individuals from Russia aged roughly 6 to 90 were enrolled as donors. The sequenced sample consisted of blood. The chain couples TRBV18 to TRBJ2-5; 10 bases are shared with TRBD1. This TCR was sampled from a human donor in good health. This chain's CDR3 is CASSLTRDRGTLETQYF. The CDR3 region has the DNA TGTGCCAGCTCACTAACCCGGGACAGGGGTACACTGGAGACCCAGTACTTC.